These 9 T cell receptor beta chains came from one sample sequenced in a study of spatial heterogeneity in lung cancer. The time point is: sample taken at primary tumor resection. Sequencing was performed on whole RNA extracted from tumor and nontumor lung tissue, or from frozen PBMC, and the material was left unsorted. Each CDR3 protein gets one entry after TCRdb re-called the 5' RACE reads with MiXCR. The sample carries more than 30,000 distinct CDR3 sequences, less than 6% recorded once. The specimen comprised PBMCs, sampled at surgery. These TCRs come from a male donor with early-stage non-small cell lung cancer.

This clonotype was recorded at least ten times. The chain carries TRBV5-4 and TRBJ2-3; D unclear. Trimming stripped 0 bases from V and 2 bases from J, with 7 bases between. CDR1 is SGHNT and CDR2 is YYREEE in the germline V gene (reference sequence). There are 14 residues in the CDR3. The CDR3 DNA reads TGTGCCAGCAGCTTGGTGCGGATCACAGATACGCAGTATTTT. Translation: CASSLVRITDTQYF.

This clonotype was seen only a few times. CDR3: CASSLRAGPTNEKLFF. CDR3 in DNA: TGTGCCAGCAGTTTAAGAGCGGGTCCGACTAATGAAAAACTGTTTTTT. The chain links TRBV28 to TRBJ1-4; no clear D. Germline lookup yields CDR1 MDHEN and CDR2 SYDVKM. The CDR3 is 16 residues long. Trimming stripped 2 bases from V and 2 bases from J, with 12 bases between.

This chain joins TRBV29-1 and TRBJ2-1, with 8 bases lining up with TRBD2. Germline trimming cut 4 bases from V and 7 bases from J; bases unmatched to any gene: 12. Looked up from germline, CDR1 is SQVTM and CDR2 is ANQGSEA. The CDR3 runs to 15 residues. This CDR3 is CSVGLAGTCGNEQFF. The CDR3 coding sequence is TGCAGCGTTGGTCTAGCGGGTACGTGTGGGAATGAGCAGTTCTTC.

The sample holds many counts of this clonotype. The genes are TRBV20-1 and TRBJ2-7; the D gene could be TRBD1 or TRBD2 (5 bases each). The CDR3 has 15 residues. Between the trimmed V and J ends, which lost 2 bases and 1 base, there was a span of 15 bases. Germline CDR1 is DFQATT and CDR2 is SNEGSKA (reference sequence). The CDR3 coding sequence is TGCAGTGCTAGACTAACTGGGGGACCGTCCTACGAGCAGTACTTC. As protein: CSARLTGGPSYEQYF.

The J gene is TRBJ2-3, the V gene TRBV5-1, with D perhaps TRBD2 (5 bases). The CDR3 is 15 amino acids. Germline V gene lookup returns CDR1 SGHRS and CDR2 YFSETQ. The V and J ends lost 7 bases and 2 bases respectively, with 17 bases between them. The CDR3 protein is CASGRSGQDTDTQYF. CDR3 bases: TGCGCCAGCGGGCGCAGCGGCCAGGACACAGATACGCAGTATTTT.

This clonotype has at least ten counts. The rearrangement links TRBV7-2 to TRBJ1-4; D is unclear. Germline CDR1 and CDR2: SGHTA and FQGNSA. The CDR3 is made up of 13 amino acids. The V end was cut by 5 bases, the J end by 7 bases, with 11 bases between. Here the CDR3 reads CASSPREVEKLFF. CDR3 nucleotides: TGTGCCAGCAGCCCTAGGGAGGTTGAAAAACTGTTTTTT. The full variable domain, in which reference TRBV7-2 and TRBJ1-4 provide the parts outside the CDR3, is GAGVSQSPSNKVTEKGKDVELRCDPISGHTALYWYRQSLGQGLEFLIYFQGNSAPDKSGLPSDRFSAERTGGSVSTLTIQRTQQEDSAVYLCASSPREVEKLFFGSGTQLSVL.

In its sample, this clonotype was seen many times. V gene TRBV11-3 combines with J gene TRBJ2-5; D remains ambiguous. The germline V gene encodes CDR1 SGHNT and CDR2 YENEEA. The CDR3 consists of 14 residues. The V gene lost 1 base and the J gene lost 4 bases, with 10 bases spanning the gap. The CDR3 here is CASSLGSFRETQYF. The CDR3 coding sequence is TGTGCCAGCAGCTTAGGGTCCTTTCGAGAGACCCAGTACTTC.

This clonotype appeared many times. The chain uses TRBV12-3 or TRBV12-4 and TRBJ2-7, with 7 nucleotides matching TRBD2. Losses at the gene ends were 1 base for V and 3 bases for J; bases not matched to a gene: 3. The CDR3 is made up of 14 amino acids. Here the CDR3 reads CASSLVGRFYEQYF. CDR3 nucleotide sequence: TGTGCCAGCAGTTTAGTCGGGAGGTTCTACGAGCAGTACTTC.

In this sample, this clonotype turned up many times. V and J are TRBV12-3 or TRBV12-4 and TRBJ2-1, with D uncertain. The V end was cut by 4 bases, the J end by 7 bases, with 5 bases between. This CDR3 is built from 11 residues. The DNA of the CDR3 is TGTGCCAGCAGTTCGATTAATGAGCAGTTCTTC. Protein: CASSSINEQFF.